This T cell receptor beta chain was captured in a study of OX40 agonist ivuxolimab in advanced cancers. Study-wide results and limits: Expanded clones were, on average, more numerous in CD8+ T cells than in CD4+.

This clone is a singleton in its sample. Its antigen is as yet unknown. TCRdb's table, derived via immunoSEQ multiplex PCR, lists solely in-frame clones and lacks some. The sample includes tens of thousands of clones, approximately 90% of them seen just once. This CDR3 region has 14 residues. Germline assignment: CDR1 LNHDA and CDR2 SQIVND (reference sequence). The V end lost 1 base, the J end lost 5 bases, and 9 bases lay between the germline ends. Systemic immunosuppression or autoimmune disease history was grounds to exclude patients. Source: CD4+ or CD8+ T cells sorted from blood, taken in a trial of the OX40 agonist ivuxolimab. The chain joins TRBV19 to TRBJ2-1; D not resolved. This TCR was sampled from an adult with an advanced solid tumor such as melanoma, head and neck, liver or kidney cancer. The CDR3 loop is CASSIGLNHNEQFF. The CDR3 nucleotides are TGTGCCAGTAGTATAGGCCTAAATCACAATGAGCAGTTCTTC.